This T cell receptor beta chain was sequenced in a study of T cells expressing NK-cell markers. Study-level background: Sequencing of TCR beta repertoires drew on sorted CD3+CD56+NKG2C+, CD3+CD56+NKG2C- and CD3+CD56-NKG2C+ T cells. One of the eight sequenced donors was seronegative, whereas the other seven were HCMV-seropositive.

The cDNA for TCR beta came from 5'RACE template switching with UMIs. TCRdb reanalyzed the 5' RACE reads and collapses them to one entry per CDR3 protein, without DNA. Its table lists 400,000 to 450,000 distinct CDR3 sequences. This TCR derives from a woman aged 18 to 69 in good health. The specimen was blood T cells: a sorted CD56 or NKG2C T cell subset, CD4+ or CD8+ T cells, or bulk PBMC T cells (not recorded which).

This chain's CDR3 is CASSAQGGNEQFF. The chain is built from TRBV18 and TRBJ2-1; TCRdb proposes TRBD1, but this gene call is untestable without DNA. CDR3 size: 13 residues. Germline assignment: CDR1 KGHSH and CDR2 LQKENI.